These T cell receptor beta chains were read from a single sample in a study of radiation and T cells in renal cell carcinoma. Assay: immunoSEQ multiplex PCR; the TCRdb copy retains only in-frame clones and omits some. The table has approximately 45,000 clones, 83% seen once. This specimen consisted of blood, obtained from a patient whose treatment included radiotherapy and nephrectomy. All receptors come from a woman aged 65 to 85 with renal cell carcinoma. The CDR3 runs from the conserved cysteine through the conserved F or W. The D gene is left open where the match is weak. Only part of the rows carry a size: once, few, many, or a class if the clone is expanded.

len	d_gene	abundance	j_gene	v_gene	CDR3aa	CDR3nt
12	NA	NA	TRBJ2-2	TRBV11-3	CASSKGERELFF	TGTGCCAGCAGCAAGGGGGAGAGGGAGCTGTTTTTT
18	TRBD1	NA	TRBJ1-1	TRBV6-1	CASSDSFWTGAANTEAFF	TGTGCCAGCAGTGATTCCTTCTGGACAGGAGCGGCGAACACTGAAGCTTTCTTT
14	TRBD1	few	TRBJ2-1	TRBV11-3	CASSLDGQGAVQFF	TGTGCCAGCAGTCTAGATGGACAGGGGGCTGTGCAGTTCTTC
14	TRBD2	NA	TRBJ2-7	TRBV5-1	CASGPGLAESEQYF	TGCGCCAGCGGCCCGGGACTAGCAGAATCCGAGCAGTACTTC
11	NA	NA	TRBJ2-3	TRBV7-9	CATEDSDTQYF	TGTGCCACGGAAGACTCAGATACGCAGTATTTT
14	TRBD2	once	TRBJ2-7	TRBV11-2	CASSYLAGGYEQYF	TGTGCCAGCAGCTACCTAGCGGGAGGCTACGAGCAGTACTTC
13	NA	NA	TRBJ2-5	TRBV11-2	CASSLGTPGTQYF	TGTGCCAGCAGCTTGGGGACACCAGGGACCCAGTACTTC
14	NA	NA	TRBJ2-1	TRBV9	CASSVVDGRNEQFF	TGTGCCAGCAGCGTAGTGGATGGACGCAATGAGCAGTTCTTC
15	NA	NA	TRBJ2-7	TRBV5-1	CASSLESVGLYEQYF	TGCGCCAGCAGCTTGGAGTCAGTAGGGCTCTACGAGCAGTACTTC
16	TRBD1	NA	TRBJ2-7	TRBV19	CASSIDLAGGPREQYF	TGTGCCAGTAGTATAGATTTGGCAGGGGGCCCTCGGGAGCAGTACTTC
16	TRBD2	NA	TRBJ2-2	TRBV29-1	CSVVASGGLNTGELFF	TGCAGCGTTGTAGCTAGCGGGGGGCTCAACACCGGGGAGCTGTTTTTT
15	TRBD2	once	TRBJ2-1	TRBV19	CASSFRTSGGNEQFF	TGTGCCAGTAGTTTTCGGACTAGCGGGGGTAATGAGCAGTTCTTC
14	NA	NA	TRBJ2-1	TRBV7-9	CASSSRPDGNEQFF	TGTGCCAGCAGCTCACGTCCCGATGGGAATGAGCAGTTCTTC
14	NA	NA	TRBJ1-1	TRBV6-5	CASSYSTSETEAFF	TGTGCCAGCAGTTACTCGACTTCGGAGACTGAAGCTTTCTTT
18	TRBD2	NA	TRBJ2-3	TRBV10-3	CAISETGSGTSGTDTQYF	TGTGCCATCAGTGAGACGGGATCCGGGACTAGCGGGACAGATACGCAGTATTTT
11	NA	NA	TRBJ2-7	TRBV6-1	CASDAGYEQYF	TGTGCCAGCGATGCGGGGTACGAGCAGTACTTC
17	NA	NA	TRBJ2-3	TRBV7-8	CASSLVLRTTYTDTQYF	TGTGCCAGCAGCTTAGTTCTCCGGACCACCTACACAGATACGCAGTATTTT
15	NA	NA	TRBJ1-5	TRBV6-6	CASSQSQGGNQPQHF	TGTGCCAGCAGTCAGTCACAGGGAGGCAATCAGCCCCAGCATTTT
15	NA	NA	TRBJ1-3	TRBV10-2	CASTSPRGRGNTIYF	TGCGCCAGCACCTCGCCGCGGGGACGGGGAAACACCATATATTTT
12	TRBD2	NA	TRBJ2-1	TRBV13	CASSLDGREEFF	TGTGCCAGCAGCTTAGATGGGAGGGAGGAGTTCTTC
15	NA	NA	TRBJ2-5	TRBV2	CASSEDAEDYETQYF	TGTGCCAGCAGTGAAGACGCCGAGGATTACGAGACCCAGTACTTC
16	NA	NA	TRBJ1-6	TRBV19	CASSTRGGRGDSPLHF	TGTGCCAGTAGTACCCGCGGGGGCAGGGGTGATTCACCCCTCCACTTT
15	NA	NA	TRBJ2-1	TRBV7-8	CASRFGGKRLNEQFF	TGTGCCAGCAGATTCGGGGGTAAGCGGCTCAATGAGCAGTTCTTC
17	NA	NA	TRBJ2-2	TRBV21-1	CASSKGKQGANTGELFF	TGTGCCAGCAGCAAAGGTAAGCAGGGGGCGAACACCGGGGAGCTGTTTTTT
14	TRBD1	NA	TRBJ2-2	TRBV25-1	CASSEYRGREELFF	TGTGCCAGCAGTGAATATAGGGGGCGAGAGGAGCTGTTTTTT
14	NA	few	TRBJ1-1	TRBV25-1	CASSEWRDSTEAFF	TGTGCCAGCAGTGAGTGGAGGGATAGCACTGAAGCTTTCTTT
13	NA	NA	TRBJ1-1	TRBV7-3	CASSSVGRSEAFF	TGTGCCAGCAGCTCCGTGGGGAGGTCTGAAGCTTTCTTT
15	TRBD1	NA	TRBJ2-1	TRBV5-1	CASCLGQGIHNEQFF	TGCGCCAGCTGCCTTGGACAGGGAATTCACAATGAGCAGTTCTTC
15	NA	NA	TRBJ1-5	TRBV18	CASSPSRVGNQPQHF	TGTGCCAGCTCACCCTCGCGGGTAGGCAATCAGCCCCAGCATTTT
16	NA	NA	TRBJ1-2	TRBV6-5	CASSSRGTRYNYGYTF	TGTGCCAGCAGTTCACGCGGGACCCGATATAACTATGGCTACACCTTC
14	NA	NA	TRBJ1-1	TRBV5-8	CASTSVGSNTEAFF	TGTGCCAGCACCTCCGTGGGATCGAACACTGAAGCTTTCTTT
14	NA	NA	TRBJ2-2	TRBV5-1	CASQGSANTGELFF	TGCGCCAGCCAGGGCAGTGCGAACACCGGGGAGCTGTTTTTT
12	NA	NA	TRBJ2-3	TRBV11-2	CASSLGTDTQYF	TGTGCCAGCAGCTTAGGTACAGATACGCAGTATTTT
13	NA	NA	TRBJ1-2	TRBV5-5	CASSLDGEGGYTF	TGTGCCAGCAGCTTGGACGGGGAGGGAGGCTACACCTTC
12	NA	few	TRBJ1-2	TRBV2	CASRVGEYGYTF	TGTGCCAGCAGGGTCGGGGAGTATGGCTACACCTTC
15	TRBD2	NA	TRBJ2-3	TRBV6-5	CASSYSVLAGDTQYF	TGTGCCAGCAGTTACAGTGTACTAGCGGGAGATACGCAGTATTTT
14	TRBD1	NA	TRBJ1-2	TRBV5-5	CASSLDRGNYGYTF	TGTGCCAGCAGCTTGGACAGGGGGAACTATGGCTACACCTTC
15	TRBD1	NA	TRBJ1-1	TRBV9	CASSPRQGRGTEAFF	TGTGCCAGCAGCCCCCGACAGGGGAGGGGTACTGAAGCTTTCTTT
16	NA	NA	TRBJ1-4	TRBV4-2	CASSQESSGANEKLFF	TGTGCCAGCAGCCAAGAGTCCTCGGGAGCTAATGAAAAACTGTTTTTT
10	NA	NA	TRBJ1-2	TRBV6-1	CASKDYGYTF	TGTGCCAGCAAAGACTATGGCTACACCTTC
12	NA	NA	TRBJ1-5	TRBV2	CASGILHQPQHF	TGTGCCAGCGGAATTCTCCATCAGCCCCAGCATTTT
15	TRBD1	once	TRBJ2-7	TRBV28	CASSRTQGATYEQYF	TGTGCCAGCAGCCGCACACAGGGGGCCACCTACGAGCAGTACTTC
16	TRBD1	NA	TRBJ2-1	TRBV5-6	CASSLAGTGTYNEQFF	TGTGCCAGCAGCTTGGCCGGGACAGGGACTTACAATGAGCAGTTCTTC
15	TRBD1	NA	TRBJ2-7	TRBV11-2	CASSPAGTGGHEQYF	TGTGCCAGCAGCCCAGCCGGGACAGGGGGACACGAGCAGTACTTC
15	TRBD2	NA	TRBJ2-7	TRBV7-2	CASSLVLAGSYEQYF	TGTGCCAGCAGCTTAGTCCTAGCGGGATCCTACGAGCAGTACTTC
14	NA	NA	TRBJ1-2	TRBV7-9	CASSETRSGYGYTF	TGTGCCAGCAGCGAGACGAGGTCTGGCTATGGCTACACCTTC
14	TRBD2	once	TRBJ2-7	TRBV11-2	CASSPLAGGVEQYF	TGTGCCAGCAGCCCTTTAGCGGGGGGTGTGGAGCAGTACTTC
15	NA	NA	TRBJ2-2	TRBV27	CASSLWQGSFGELFF	TGTGCCAGCAGTTTATGGCAGGGGTCCTTCGGGGAGCTGTTTTTT
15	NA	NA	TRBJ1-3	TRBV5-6	CASSLQGNRRNTIYF	TGTGCCAGCAGCTTGCAGGGGAATAGGAGAAACACCATATATTTT
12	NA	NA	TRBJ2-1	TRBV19	CASTPGSNEQFF	TGTGCCAGTACCCCAGGGAGCAATGAGCAGTTCTTC
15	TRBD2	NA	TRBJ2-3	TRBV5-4	CASSKRLAETDTQYF	TGTGCCAGCAGCAAGCGACTAGCGGAAACAGATACGCAGTATTTT
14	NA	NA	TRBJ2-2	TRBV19	CASSKQGGTGELFF	TGTGCCAGTAGTAAACAGGGTGGCACCGGGGAGCTGTTTTTT
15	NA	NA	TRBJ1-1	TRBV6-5	CASSYSPGLVTEAFF	TGTGCCAGCAGTTACTCACCGGGATTGGTCACTGAAGCTTTCTTT
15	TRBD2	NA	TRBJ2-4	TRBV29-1	CSVEKSSGSGNIQYF	TGCAGCGTTGAAAAGTCTAGCGGGAGTGGAAACATTCAGTACTTC
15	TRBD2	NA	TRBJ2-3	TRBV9	CASGERGLHIDTQYF	TGTGCCAGCGGAGAGCGGGGGCTCCACATAGATACGCAGTATTTT